The subject of this entry is one T cell receptor beta chain. Measured with immunoSEQ multiplex PCR; TCRdb has only the in-frame clones, and not every one. The sample contains about 2 million clones, approximately 95% of which appear only once. The sample comes from a study of shared clonotypes between healthy human individuals. Trimming removed 0 bases at V and 4 bases at J, with 16 bases between. The CDR3 runs 16 residues. Germline V gene sequence: CDR1 LGHNA, CDR2 YNFKEQ. The sequence came from a man aged 18 to 29 in good health. The chain employs TRBV4-2 and TRBJ2-7, with no clear D. Sequenced material: naive CD4+ T cells sorted from blood. The subset: CD45RA+ positively selected. This CDR3 is CASSQEALPATYEQYF. In DNA, the CDR3 is TGTGCCAGCAGCCAAGAGGCCCTCCCGGCTACATACGAGCAGTACTTC.